The 26 T cell receptor beta chains below were found in one sample sequenced in a study of blood T cell repertoires in COVID-19. The data were produced by immunoSEQ multiplex PCR, yet TCRdb's version contains in-frame clones alone and is incomplete. The sample shows about 140,000 clones, around nine tenths of them seen only once. The sequencing sample was made of peripheral blood. These TCRs come from a woman between 35 and 50 years old with acute or convalescent COVID-19.

The chain joins TRBV5-1 to TRBJ2-7; TRBD1 matches at 9 bases. This CDR3 spans 16 amino acids. Germline CDR1 and CDR2: SGHRS and YFSETQ. V dropped 5 bases and J dropped 5; count of bases not matched to a gene: 14. The CDR3 DNA reads TGCGCCAGCAGACAAACCTCGGGACAGGGACCCCACGAGCAGTACTTC. It codes for CASRQTSGQGPHEQYF.

The rearrangement joins TRBV9 to TRBJ2-1; TRBD2 agrees at 7 bases. The CDR3 has 17 residues. V lost 3 bases and J lost 0; bases outside the gene matches: 9. Germline V gene sequence: CDR1 SGDLS, CDR2 YYNGEE. In nucleotides, the CDR3 is TGTGCCAGCAGCGCCCGACTAGCTCAGAGCTCCTACAATGAGCAGTTCTTC. As protein: CASSARLAQSSYNEQFF.

This clone has a handful of counts. The V gene is TRBV7-8, the J gene TRBJ2-2; TRBD1 matches at 9 bases. V was clipped by 5 bases and J by 4 bases; unmatched bases: 8. CDR3 length: 16 residues. Per the germline V gene, CDR1 is SGHVS and CDR2 is FQNEAQ. CDR3 protein: CASSHRAGQGTGELFF. Here the CDR3 DNA reads TGTGCCAGCAGCCATCGGGCGGGACAGGGCACCGGGGAGCTGTTTTTT. Using reference TRBV7-8 and TRBJ2-2 for the parts outside the CDR3, the full variable domain is GAGVSQSPRYKVAKRGQDVALRCDPISGHVSLFWYQQALGQGPEFLTYFQNEAQLDKSGLPSDRFFAERPEGSVSTLKIQRTQQEDSAVYLCASSHRAGQGTGELFFGEGSRLTVL.

The J gene is TRBJ1-5, the V gene TRBV7-8; tentatively, D is TRBD1 (5 bases). Trimming left V 5 bases short and J 13 bases short, with 15 bases between. This CDR3 has 12 amino acids. The V gene's germline CDR1 is SGHVS and CDR2 FQNEAQ. The CDR3 nucleotides are TGTGCCAGCAGCCCACTTAGGGGTGCGCAGCATTTT. This sequence encodes CASSPLRGAQHF.

This chain joins TRBV15 and TRBJ1-2, with D possibly TRBD1 on 6 matching bases. The CDR3 consists of 13 residues. V was shortened by 6 bases and J by 4 bases, with 12 bases between the two germline ends. Germline lookup yields CDR1 LNHNV and CDR2 YYDKDF (reference sequence). CDR3 sequence reads: CATSPGQFYGYTF. CDR3 sequence (DNA): TGTGCCACCAGTCCCGGACAGTTCTATGGCTACACCTTC.

The V gene is TRBV7-9, the J gene TRBJ1-2, with D possibly TRBD1 on 6 matching bases. The germline V gene has CDR1 SEHNR and CDR2 FQNEAQ (reference sequence). V dropped 5 bases and J dropped 4 bases, with 14 bases sitting between them. CDR3 size: 14 residues. DNA of the CDR3: TGTGCCAGCAGCCCAGGGGACGGGCCCTATGGCTACACCTTC. Its protein product is CASSPGDGPYGYTF. Full variable domain (outside the CDR3, taken from reference TRBV7-9 and TRBJ1-2): DTGVSQNPRHKITKRGQNVTFRCDPISEHNRLYWYRQTLGQGPEFLTYFQNEAQLEKSRLLSDRFSAERPKGSFSTLEIQRTEQGDSAMYLCASSPGDGPYGYTFGSGTRLTVV.

The rearrangement uses TRBV9 and TRBJ2-3; D might be TRBD1 (7 bases). V was shortened by 0 bases and J by 6 bases, with 20 bases between the two germline ends. The CDR3 length is 17 residues. CDR1 SGDLS and CDR2 YYNGEE come from the germline V gene. The CDR3 here is CASSVGARGERFDTQYF. The DNA of the CDR3 is TGTGCCAGCAGCGTAGGGGCCAGGGGGGAGCGGTTTGATACGCAGTATTTT.

The V call is TRBV11-2, the J call TRBJ2-1; D call uncertain. Trimming pared 3 bases from V and 6 bases from J, leaving 9 bases between. There are 13 residues in the CDR3. Germline V CDR1 and CDR2: SGHAT, FQNNGV. The CDR3 loop reads CASSFLSLNEQFF. The CDR3 nucleotides read TGTGCCAGCAGCTTTCTTAGTCTCAATGAGCAGTTCTTC.

The CDR3 protein is CASSTLAGASDTQYF. Here the CDR3 DNA reads TGTGCCAGCAGCACCTTAGCGGGAGCCTCAGATACGCAGTATTTT. The chain links TRBV5-6 to TRBJ2-3, with 9 bases aligning to TRBD2. The CDR3 runs 15 residues. V shed 4 bases and J 4 bases; nucleotides not matched to a gene: 7. Germline V CDR1 and CDR2: SGHDT, YYEEEE.

J is TRBJ2-5 and V is TRBV3-1 (or the pseudogene TRBV3-2), with 10 bases that match TRBD2. V dropped 0 bases and J dropped 2; count of bases not matched to a gene: 3. The V gene's germline CDR1 is LGHDT and CDR2 YNNKEL (reference sequence). This CDR3 contains 16 residues. The CDR3, as DNA: TGTGCCAGCAGCCAAGAACTAGCGGGGTCACAAGAGACCCAGTACTTC. It is translated as CASSQELAGSQETQYF.

The chain couples TRBV5-5 to TRBJ2-2, with D possibly TRBD2 on 6 matching bases. The CDR3 is 16 amino acids. The germline CDR1 and CDR2 sequences are SGHKS and YYEKEE (reference sequence). V was shortened by 5 bases and J by 0 bases, with 14 bases between the two germline ends. The CDR3 DNA sequence: TGTGCCAGCAGTCGGGACGGGAGAGCGAACACCGGGGAGCTGTTTTTT. This translates into CASSRDGRANTGELFF.

J is TRBJ1-5 and V is TRBV28, with no clear D. Germline lookup yields CDR1 MDHEN and CDR2 SYDVKM. The CDR3 has 14 residues. Trimming stripped 6 bases from V and 6 bases from J, with 15 bases between. This chain's CDR3 is CASSLEAAGQPQHF. The CDR3 DNA is TGTGCCAGCAGCTTAGAAGCAGCAGGTCAGCCCCAGCATTTT.

This clone was recorded only once. V is TRBV6-5 and J is TRBJ2-2; weak D call: TRBD2 (6 bases). This CDR3 has 15 residues. Deletions cut 4 bases from V and 2 bases from J, with 11 bases between. Per germline, CDR1 MNHEY and CDR2 SVGAGI. The CDR3 DNA reads as TGTGCCAGCAGTTTTGGTGGGACTAACACCGGGGAGCTGTTTTTT. It specifies CASSFGGTNTGELFF.

This sequence joins TRBV7-9 and TRBJ1-1, with 7 bases aligning to TRBD1. Germline loops: CDR1 SEHNR, CDR2 FQNEAQ (reference sequence). Losses at the gene ends were 3 bases for V and 6 bases for J; bases not matched to a gene: 7. This CDR3 has 14 amino acids. CDR3 nucleotide sequence: TGTGCCAGCAGCTTTCGACCCGGACAGGCTGAAGCTTTCTTT. Translated, it gives CASSFRPGQAEAFF. Full variable domain (remainder filled in from reference TRBV7-9 and TRBJ1-1): DTGVSQNPRHKITKRGQNVTFRCDPISEHNRLYWYRQTLGQGPEFLTYFQNEAQLEKSRLLSDRFSAERPKGSFSTLEIQRTEQGDSAMYLCASSFRPGQAEAFFGQGTRLTVV.

The chain has TRBV27 and TRBJ2-7; 7 nucleotides match TRBD2. This CDR3 is 15 amino acids long. Germline V gene data show CDR1 as MNHEY and CDR2 as SMNVEV (reference sequence). The junction had 9 bases not matched to a gene; V was cut back by 5 bases and J by 2 bases. The CDR3: CASSREASGTYEQYF. In DNA, the CDR3 is TGTGCCAGCAGTCGAGAGGCTAGCGGTACCTACGAGCAGTACTTC.

CDR3 DNA sequence: TGTGCCAGTAGTAAAGGCAGGGGGGCGTTTAACACCGGGGAGCTGTTTTTT. It yields the protein CASSKGRGAFNTGELFF. V and J are TRBV19 and TRBJ2-2, with D possibly being TRBD1 (7 bases). The CDR3 is 17 amino acids. In germline, CDR1 is LNHDA, CDR2 SQIVND (reference sequence). The V end lost 4 bases, the J end lost 2 bases, and 17 bases lay between the germline ends.

DNA of the CDR3: TGTGCCAGCTCACCATTGGGAGGGGTCAACTCCTACGAGCAGTACTTC. Translated, it gives CASSPLGGVNSYEQYF. V is TRBV18 and J is TRBJ2-7, with 7 bases fitting TRBD2. Germline V gene data show CDR1 as KGHSH and CDR2 as LQKENI. The CDR3 is 16 amino acids. Trimming took 2 bases from V and 0 from J; bases not matched to a gene: 7.

CDR3 protein: CASRKDLARWGIRYGYTF. The CDR3, as DNA: TGTGCCAGCAGAAAAGACTTAGCCCGTTGGGGCATCCGCTATGGCTACACCTTC. The chain carries TRBV21-1 and TRBJ1-2; TRBD1, as called in the table, went unchecked against the DNA. TRBV21-1 is an annotated pseudogene. CDR3 length: 18 amino acids.

A few counts support this clone. The chain combines TRBV4-1 with TRBJ2-1; a possible D gene is TRBD1 (5 bases). V dropped 2 bases and J dropped 8 bases, with 7 bases sitting between them. The CDR3 sequence is 12 residues long. The germline V gene has CDR1 MGHRA and CDR2 YSYEKL. The CDR3 loop is CASSQQGYEQFF. In DNA form, the CDR3 reads TGCGCCAGCAGCCAACAGGGCTATGAGCAGTTCTTC.

V and J are TRBV5-1 and TRBJ1-1; D is perhaps TRBD1 (6 bases). This CDR3 contains 15 residues. Germline V gene lookup returns CDR1 SGHRS and CDR2 YFSETQ. Trimming removed 4 bases at V and 11 bases at J, with 24 bases between. The DNA of the CDR3 is TGCGCCAGCAGCAAAATGGACAGCTCCCGTCAGTCGGCTTTCTTT. This sequence encodes CASSKMDSSRQSAFF.

The genes are TRBV19 and TRBJ1-6; possible D gene TRBD1, 5 bases. The V end was cut by 5 bases, the J end by 5 bases, with 16 bases between. The CDR3 sequence is 16 residues long. Germline V gene sequence: CDR1 LNHDA, CDR2 SQIVND (reference sequence). CDR3 in DNA: TGTGCCAGTAGTCTAAGGGGAGGACGAGATAATTCACCCCTCCACTTT. Protein: CASSLRGGRDNSPLHF.

The chain joins TRBV18 to TRBJ1-3, with D possibly matching TRBD1 (5 bases). This CDR3 region has 15 residues. V was cut by 3 bases and J by 4 bases, with 13 bases left in between. The germline V gene encodes CDR1 KGHSH and CDR2 LQKENI. This CDR3 is CASSPPGRVGNTIYF. DNA for the CDR3: TGTGCCAGCTCACCCCCTGGCAGGGTCGGAAACACCATATATTTT.

This chain uses TRBV6-5 with TRBJ2-4; D call uncertain. Between the trimmed V and J ends, which lost 2 bases and 6 bases, there was a span of 8 bases. CDR1 and CDR2 from the germline V gene are MNHEY and SVGAGI. This CDR3 region has 13 residues. The CDR3 protein is CASSYRALNIQYF. Written as DNA, the CDR3 is TGTGCCAGCAGTTACAGAGCGCTAAACATTCAGTACTTC.

Comment on this clone: At the DNA level, this CDR3 is encoded by other sequences in the same sample as well. The chain links TRBV7-2 to TRBJ2-3; 11 bases map to TRBD2. Germline trimming cut 0 bases from V and 4 bases from J; bases unmatched to any gene: 0. Germline values: CDR1 SGHTA, CDR2 FQGNSA. CDR3 length: 15 residues. This CDR3 reads CASSLASGGADTQYF. CDR3 DNA sequence: TGTGCCAGCAGCTTAGCTAGCGGGGGGGCAGATACGCAGTATTTT.

This sequence joins TRBV7-3 and TRBJ2-5; weak D call: TRBD2 (7 bases). This CDR3 is built from 13 residues. Deletions cut 6 bases from V and 7 bases from J, with 15 bases between. Germline assignment: CDR1 SGHTA and CDR2 FQGTGA. The CDR3 DNA reads as TGTGCCAGCAGTAAAAGGGAGGGGGGGACCCAGTACTTC. It codes for CASSKREGGTQYF.

V usage is TRBV5-1 and J usage is TRBJ1-4; possible D gene TRBD1, 5 bases. CDR1 is SGHRS and CDR2 is YFSETQ in the germline V gene. V dropped 4 bases and J dropped 1 base, with 17 bases sitting between them. CDR3 length: 17 residues. The CDR3 is CASSPQGGVGTNEKLFF. In DNA form, the CDR3 reads TGCGCCAGCAGCCCCCAGGGAGGGGTAGGAACTAATGAAAAACTGTTTTTT.